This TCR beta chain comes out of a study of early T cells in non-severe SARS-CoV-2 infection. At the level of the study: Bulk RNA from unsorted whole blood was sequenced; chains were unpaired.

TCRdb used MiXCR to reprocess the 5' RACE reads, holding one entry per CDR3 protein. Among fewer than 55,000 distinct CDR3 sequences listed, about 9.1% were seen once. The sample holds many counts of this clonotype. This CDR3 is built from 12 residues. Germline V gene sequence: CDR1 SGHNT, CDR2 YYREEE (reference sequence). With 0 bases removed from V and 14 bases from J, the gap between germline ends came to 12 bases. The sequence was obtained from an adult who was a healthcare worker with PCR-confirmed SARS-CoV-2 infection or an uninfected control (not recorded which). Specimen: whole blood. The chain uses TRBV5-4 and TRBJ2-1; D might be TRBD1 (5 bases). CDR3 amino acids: CASSLDGRVEFF. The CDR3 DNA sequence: TGTGCCAGCAGCTTGGATGGCAGGGTAGAGTTCTTC.